Listed below are T cell receptor beta chains from one sample, sequenced in a study of blood T cell repertoires in COVID-19. This table comes from immunoSEQ multiplex PCR, and its TCRdb copy is limited to in-frame clones, with some not included. The sample lists about 180,000 clones, roughly nine tenths seen once, with around 1.9% in the top ten. What was sequenced was peripheral blood. The receptors were sampled from a man aged 18-30 years who had recovered from COVID-19. Both conserved end residues are part of each CDR3. A D gene is named only where the DNA matches it firmly. Clone size is not always given. Where it is, it says once, few, many or a class for expanded clones.

NA,NA,TRBJ1-1,16,TRBV6-5,TGTGCCAGCAGTTTTTACCCCAGGGTAGGGAACACTGAAGCTTTCTTT,CASSFYPRVGNTEAFF
few,TRBD1,TRBJ1-1,14,TRBV11-2,TGTGCCAGCAGCTCGGGACAGCCGAACACTGAAGCTTTCTTT,CASSSGQPNTEAFF
NA,NA,TRBJ2-7,13,TRBV4-3,TGCGCCAGCAGCTCAAATTCGGGGTACGAGCAGTACTTC,CASSSNSGYEQYF
NA,NA,TRBJ2-2,16,TRBV6-5,TGTGCCAGCAGTTCCCCCGGCAGGGGGGTGGGCGGGGAGCTGTTTTTT,CASSSPGRGVGGELFF
few,TRBD2,TRBJ2-1,17,TRBV28,TGTGCCAGCAGGGGGGTTGTGGGGACTAGCGGAGGGAATGAGCAGTTCTTC,CASRGVVGTSGGNEQFF
NA,NA,TRBJ2-2,17,TRBV21-1,TGTGCCAGCACCCTGTTCCCCAGCGGGACCCACACCGGGGAGCTGTTTTTT,CASTLFPSGTHTGELFF
NA,TRBD1,TRBJ1-2,15,TRBV9,TGTGCCAGCAGCGTAGAGGGCAGGGGGCGCGATAGCTACACCTTC,CASSVEGRGRDSYTF
NA,NA,TRBJ2-7,15,TRBV7-2,TGTGCCAGCAGCCCGAGGGGGTCCCACTCCTACGAGCAGTACTTC,CASSPRGSHSYEQYF
NA,NA,TRBJ1-2,16,TRBV30,TGTGCCTGGAGTCCCGGGGGAGGGGGGGCTAACTATGGCTACACCTTC,CAWSPGGGGANYGYTF
NA,TRBD2,TRBJ2-1,16,TRBV24-1,TGTGCCACCAGTGGGGTTAGCGGGAGCTCCTACAATGAGCAGTTCTTC,CATSGVSGSSYNEQFF
NA,NA,TRBJ2-7,17,TRBV5-1,TGCGCCAGCAGCTCCTCCTCTAGCGCCCTATTCTCCTACGAGCAGTACTTC,CASSSSSSALFSYEQYF
NA,NA,TRBJ1-5,15,TRBV2,TGTGCCAGCAGTGAAGGGAGGGGCTCCAATCAGCCCCAGCATTTT,CASSEGRGSNQPQHF
NA,NA,TRBJ1-4,15,TRBV4-1,TGCGCCAGCAGCCCTCCCCACGCGGTGTACGAAAAACTGTTTTTT,CASSPPHAVYEKLFF
once,NA,TRBJ1-2,12,TRBV24-1,TGTGCCACCAGTGATGACATCTATGGCTACACCTTC,CATSDDIYGYTF
NA,NA,TRBJ2-7,14,TRBV18,TGTGCCAGCTCAACAGCTCAAGGGGCCTACGAGCAGTACTTC,CASSTAQGAYEQYF
NA,NA,TRBJ1-1,18,TRBV9,TGTGCCAGCAGCGCTATCCGGGACATTATTGTAGGTAGCACTGAAGCTTTCTTT,CASSAIRDIIVGSTEAFF
NA,NA,TRBJ2-1,17,TRBV5-8,TGTGCCAGCAGCCGGGGGTGGGTGGAACTACCTTACAATGAGCAGTTCTTC,CASSRGWVELPYNEQFF
once,NA,TRBJ2-3,16,TRBV6-6,TGTGCCAGCAGTCTTACATCTGGCGGGCTCACAGATACGCAGTATTTT,CASSLTSGGLTDTQYF
NA,TRBD1,TRBJ1-5,15,TRBV2,TGTGCCAGCAGTGAAGAGGGGGCTCTAAATCAGCCCCAGCATTTT,CASSEEGALNQPQHF
few,NA,TRBJ1-2,14,TRBV6-5,TGTGCCAGCAGCCGCCGGCGGGGGTTCGGGGGCTACACCTTC,CASSRRRGFGGYTF
NA,TRBD1,TRBJ2-7,14,TRBV7-3,TGTGCCAGCAGCTTGACAGGGAACTCCTACGAGCAGTACTTC,CASSLTGNSYEQYF
NA,NA,TRBJ2-3,12,TRBV30,TGTGCCTGGAGCCCCGGAGCAGATACGCAGTATTTT,CAWSPGADTQYF
NA,NA,TRBJ1-2,11,TRBV9,TGTGCCAGCAGCGACCGAGTCGGCTACACCTTC,CASSDRVGYTF
once,TRBD2,TRBJ2-7,15,TRBV4-1,TGCGCCAGCAGCCGATCGGGACTAGCGGGAGACCTCCAACACTTC,CASSRSGLAGDLQHF
NA,TRBD2,TRBJ2-7,16,TRBV19,TGTGCCAGTAGTATACCGGGGGGTTTCCGCTCCTACGAGCAGTACTTC,CASSIPGGFRSYEQYF
NA,NA,TRBJ1-4,12,TRBV28,TGTGCCAGCAGTTCCCCCGGGGAAAAACTGTTTTTT,CASSSPGEKLFF
NA,NA,TRBJ1-1,16,TRBV4-1,TGCGCCAGCAGCCAAGATTTCGGACAGTTTGACACTGAAGCTTTCTTT,CASSQDFGQFDTEAFF
NA,TRBD2,TRBJ2-3,16,TRBV5-1,TGCGCCAGCAGCTCCAGAGCGGGAGTGGGGATAGATACGCAGTATTTT,CASSSRAGVGIDTQYF
NA,NA,TRBJ1-1,14,TRBV29-1,TGCAGCGTGAGGTTGGTACAGGGTGGAACTGAAGCTTTCTTT,CSVRLVQGGTEAFF
NA,NA,TRBJ2-1,15,TRBV19,TGTGCCAGTAGTCCGGGACTCACGCCTTTCGAGGAGCAGTTCTTC,CASSPGLTPFEEQFF
NA,TRBD1,TRBJ2-5,15,TRBV27,TGTGCCAGCAGTTTTCGGAAGGGGGCGAGGGAGACCCAGTACTTC,CASSFRKGARETQYF
once,NA,TRBJ2-7,13,TRBV2,TGTGCCAGCGGCAAAGACAGATCTTACGAGCAGTACTTC,CASGKDRSYEQYF
NA,TRBD1,TRBJ2-7,17,TRBV7-6,TGTGCCAGCAGCATATACTTACAGGGGGCGACTACCTACGAGCAGTACTTC,CASSIYLQGATTYEQYF
NA,NA,TRBJ1-2,14,TRBV7-3,TGTGCCAGCAGCTTACTCGGGCAGGGAGGTGGCTACACCTTC,CASSLLGQGGGYTF
NA,NA,TRBJ1-2,14,TRBV6-5,TGTGCCAGTTTATCGAGAGGGGAGGATTATGGCTACACCTTC,CASLSRGEDYGYTF
once,TRBD1,TRBJ2-1,18,TRBV28,TGTGCCAGCAGTTTGTTCAGGGGGCGTACGAGCTCCTACAATGAGCAGTTCTTC,CASSLFRGRTSSYNEQFF
NA,TRBD2,TRBJ2-1,16,TRBV7-6,TGTGCCAGCAGCTTAGCTAGCGGGGGTTCCTACAATGAGCAGTTCTTC,CASSLASGGSYNEQFF
NA,TRBD2,TRBJ2-1,21,TRBV5-1,TGCGCCAGCAGCTTGGTCCCCCCCGGGACTAGCGGGGGTTGGGGCTACAATGAGCAGTTCTTC,CASSLVPPGTSGGWGYNEQFF